The 31 T cell receptor beta chains below all came from one sample that was sequenced in a study of cytomegalovirus exposure and HLA in healthy donors. In the PCR, 60 Vbeta and 13 Jbeta primers were used. The protocol was immunoSEQ multiplex PCR, while the TCRdb copy is restricted to in-frame clones and leaves out a portion. Found here are 60,000 or so clones, about 80% of them singletons; the top ten hold approximately 3.4%. The sequenced material came from PBMCs. All receptors come from a woman in her forties in good health and CMV-seropositive.

The CDR3 loop reads CASSPPTPGGYTF. The CDR3 coding sequence is TGTGCCAGCAGCCCACCGACACCTGGGGGCTACACCTTC. The chain combines TRBV9 with TRBJ1-2; no clear D gene. The V end was cut by 4 bases, the J end by 8 bases, with 15 bases between. This CDR3 has 13 amino acids. Germline V lookup: CDR1 SGDLS, CDR2 YYNGEE.

Here the CDR3 reads CASSRGYQPQHF. The CDR3 DNA sequence: TGTGCCAGCAGCCGCGGGTATCAGCCCCAGCATTTT. The chain carries TRBV5-8 and TRBJ1-5; the D is unclear. V was pared by 4 bases and J by 5 bases, with 7 bases between. Germline V gene lookup returns CDR1 SGHTS and CDR2 YDEGEE. The CDR3 contains 12 residues. The variable domain in full, with the rest retrieved from reference TRBV5-8 and TRBJ1-5, is EAGVTQSPTHLIKTRGQQATLRCSPISGHTSVYWYQQALGLGLQFLLWYDEGEERNRGNFPPRFSGRQFPNYSSELNVNALELEDSALYLCASSRGYQPQHFGDGTRLSIL.

The chain carries TRBV6-1 and TRBJ1-2; D remains unclear. The CDR3 length is 11 residues. V gave up 6 bases and J gave up 5 bases, with 7 bases separating them. The germline CDR1 and CDR2 sequences are MNHNS and SASEGT. The CDR3 reads CASRNMYGYTF. The CDR3 nucleotides are TGTGCCAGCAGGAACATGTATGGCTACACCTTC.

In this sample, this clone turned up once. The chain joins TRBV7-8 to TRBJ1-1; tentative D call: TRBD1 (6 bases). CDR1 SGHVS and CDR2 FQNEAQ come from the germline V gene. The CDR3 covers 15 residues. Trimming shortened V by 2 bases and J by 5 bases, and 15 bases separated the two germline ends. For the CDR3, the DNA is TGTGCCAGCAGCTTATTCCCAGGGGCTGGAACTGAAGCTTTCTTT. This encodes CASSLFPGAGTEAFF.

The rearrangement uses TRBV18 and TRBJ1-1; TRBD1 matches 8 bases. The CDR3 loop spans 13 amino acids. In germline, CDR1 is KGHSH, CDR2 LQKENI. Trimming took 3 bases from V and 8 from J; bases not matched to a gene: 5. The chain's CDR3 is CASSPPRTGEAFF. CDR3 bases: TGTGCCAGCTCACCTCCCCGGACAGGGGAAGCTTTCTTT. The full variable domain, with the rest looked up from reference TRBV18 and TRBJ1-1, is NAGVMQNPRHLVRRRGQEARLRCSPMKGHSHVYWYRQLPEEGLKFMVYLQKENIIDESGMPKERFSAEFPKEGPSILRIQQVVRGDSAAYFCASSPPRTGEAFFGQGTRLTVV.

The chain combines TRBV30 with TRBJ1-3; D possibly corresponds to TRBD1 (5 bases). Trimming cost V 6 bases and J 2 bases, with 14 bases left between them. The CDR3 runs 14 residues. The germline gives CDR1 GTSNPN, CDR2 SVGIG (reference sequence). In DNA, the CDR3 is TGTGCCTGCAGACGTAGGGGTGCTGGAAACACCATATATTTT. It yields the protein CACRRRGAGNTIYF.

This chain connects TRBV15 to TRBJ1-2; TRBD1 might be the D (5 bases). The germline CDR1 and CDR2 sequences are LNHNV and YYDKDF (reference sequence). The CDR3 runs to 14 residues. The V end lost 0 bases, the J end lost 8 bases, and 13 bases lay between the germline ends. The DNA for the CDR3 is TGTGCCACCAGCAGAGAATCTCGGGGACTCGGCTACACCTTC. Protein: CATSRESRGLGYTF.

This clone was seen just once. The J gene is TRBJ1-2, the V gene TRBV7-9; perhaps TRBD1 as D (6 bases). CDR3 size: 14 residues. V was shortened by 11 bases and J by 8 bases, with 24 bases between the two germline ends. CDR1 is SEHNR and CDR2 is FQNEAQ in the germline V gene (reference sequence). CDR3 nucleotides: TGTGCCGGGACATTCGGGGTACCCCAATCGGGCTACACCTTC. It is translated as CAGTFGVPQSGYTF.

This rearrangement joins TRBV7-9 to TRBJ1-4; possibly TRBD1 for D (5 bases). This CDR3 is 15 amino acids long. Germline V gene lookup returns CDR1 SEHNR and CDR2 FQNEAQ (reference sequence). V was pared by 2 bases and J by 7 bases, with 14 bases between. The CDR3, as DNA: TGTGCCAGCAGCTTAAGGCAGGGTTCCACTGAAAAACTGTTTTTT. It yields the protein CASSLRQGSTEKLFF.

This clone has only one observation. V and J are TRBV7-9 and TRBJ2-1; a weak D match, TRBD2 (7 bases). Germline lookup yields CDR1 SEHNR and CDR2 FQNEAQ (reference sequence). Trimming left V 10 bases short and J 5 bases short, with 15 bases between. The CDR3 consists of 13 residues. CDR3 region: CATIGGGNNEQFF. The CDR3, as DNA: TGTGCCACCATAGGGGGAGGGAACAATGAGCAGTTCTTC.

The genes are TRBV2 and TRBJ2-1; 7 nucleotides align to TRBD1. Germline V gene sequence: CDR1 SNHLY, CDR2 FYNNEI. The CDR3 runs 14 residues. The V segment lost 4 bases and the J segment 9 bases; nucleotides outside the gene matches: 9. CDR3 in amino acids: CASSVARGGTEQFF. In nucleotides, the CDR3 is TGTGCCAGCAGTGTGGCTAGAGGGGGCACTGAGCAGTTCTTC.

The chain combines TRBV4-3 with TRBJ2-1, with no clear D. The CDR3 sequence is 15 residues long. V lost 0 bases to trimming and J lost 9 bases, with 15 bases between them. The germline CDR1 and CDR2 sequences are LGHNA and YSLEER. The chain's CDR3 is CASSQETGGGFEQFF. CDR3 nucleotides: TGCGCCAGCAGCCAAGAGACCGGCGGCGGCTTTGAGCAGTTCTTC.

Concerning this clone: Other DNA sequences in the same sample also yield this CDR3. This chain uses TRBV2 with TRBJ1-2; 10 bases agree with TRBD1. This CDR3 is 16 amino acids long. CDR1 and CDR2 (germline): SNHLY, FYNNEI. V trimming: 7 bases; J trimming: 4 bases; junction bases outside the gene matches: 12. The CDR3: CASTQRGTGVLYGYTF. The DNA of the CDR3 is TGTGCCAGCACTCAAAGGGGGACAGGGGTCCTCTATGGCTACACCTTC.

The chain combines TRBV4-2 with TRBJ2-3; TRBD2 agrees at 10 bases. This CDR3 has 17 residues. The ends lost 0 bases at V and 6 bases at J; junction bases unmatched: 9. Per the germline V gene, CDR1 is LGHNA and CDR2 is YNFKEQ. This chain's CDR3 is CASSQEGSGGAGDTQYF. CDR3 sequence (DNA): TGTGCCAGCAGCCAAGAAGGAAGCGGGGGGGCCGGGGATACGCAGTATTTT.

V gene TRBV4-1 combines with J gene TRBJ1-4, with TRBD1 identical over 7 bases. The CDR3 totals 15 residues. Germline V gene sequence: CDR1 MGHRA, CDR2 YSYEKL. V shed 3 bases, J shed 4 bases, and the junction held 5 bases outside the gene matches. The CDR3 DNA reads TGCGCCAGCAGCCACCCGGGACAGATTAATGAAAAACTGTTTTTT. Translating gives CASSHPGQINEKLFF.

The V and J genes are TRBV5-1 and TRBJ1-6; TRBD1 matches 8 bases. In germline, CDR1 is SGHRS, CDR2 YFSETQ. V lost 4 bases and J lost 10; bases outside the gene matches: 7. This CDR3 has 14 residues. The CDR3 sequence: CASSMDRDGSPLHF. The CDR3, as DNA: TGCGCCAGCAGCATGGACAGGGACGGGTCACCCCTCCACTTT.

This clone has just one count. The rearrangement links TRBV2 to TRBJ2-7, with a tentative D call TRBD1 (5 bases). CDR1 is SNHLY and CDR2 is FYNNEI in the germline V gene. The CDR3 runs 14 residues. V was cut by 1 base and J by 2 bases, with 9 bases left in between. The CDR3 loop reads CASSEVVQAYEQYF. CDR3 nucleotide sequence: TGTGCCAGCAGTGAAGTCGTACAGGCCTACGAGCAGTACTTC.

This clone was recorded once. The V gene is TRBV6-5, the J gene TRBJ2-7; TRBD1 might be the D (5 bases). The CDR3 sequence is 15 residues long. Germline V gene lookup returns CDR1 MNHEY and CDR2 SVGAGI. V lost 5 bases and J 4 bases, leaving 18 bases between the germline ends. The CDR3 loop reads CASSQEQAPPYEQYF. The DNA for the CDR3 is TGTGCCAGCAGTCAAGAACAGGCACCTCCTTACGAGCAGTACTTC.

The rearrangement links TRBV10-3 to TRBJ1-3, with TRBD1 identical over 7 bases. Germline CDR1 is ENHRY and CDR2 is SYGVKD. The CDR3 extends over 14 amino acids. J lost 0 bases, V lost 8 bases, and 4 bases had no gene match. DNA for the CDR3: TGTGCCATCTGGGACAGCAACTCTGGAAACACCATATATTTT. Its protein is CAIWDSNSGNTIYF.

V is TRBV7-9 and J is TRBJ1-1, with D perhaps matching TRBD1 (6 bases). V lost 3 bases to trimming and J lost 5 bases, with 19 bases between them. The CDR3 has 16 residues. The germline V gene has CDR1 SEHNR and CDR2 FQNEAQ (reference sequence). The CDR3 protein is CASSFTRGQRGTEAFF. The CDR3 bases are TGTGCCAGCAGCTTTACCCGAGGACAGCGGGGGACTGAAGCTTTCTTT.

CDR3 loop: CASSLGGPNTRGEQFF. In DNA, the CDR3 is TGTGCCAGCAGCTTAGGGGGCCCAAACACCCGTGGGGAGCAGTTCTTC. This chain links TRBV7-9 with TRBJ2-1; D is possibly TRBD1 (5 bases). Trimming shortened V by 1 base and J by 10 bases, and 20 bases separated the two germline ends. Germline lookup yields CDR1 SEHNR and CDR2 FQNEAQ (reference sequence). This CDR3 is 16 amino acids long.

The genes are TRBV6-1 and TRBJ2-5; TRBD2 aligns across 12 bases. The CDR3 contains 15 residues. Germline values: CDR1 MNHNS, CDR2 SASEGT. V was pared by 8 bases and J by 7 bases, with 11 bases of the junction left unmatched. CDR3 in amino acids: CASQETSGGSGTQYF. The CDR3 nucleotides are TGTGCCAGCCAAGAGACTAGCGGGGGTTCCGGGACCCAGTACTTC.

The CDR3 nucleotides read TGTGCCAGTAGTTGGGGCGGGGGTGGTGAGCAGTTCTTC. This gives the protein CASSWGGGGEQFF. The chain couples TRBV19 to TRBJ2-1; TRBD2 matches 7 bases. Unmatched junction bases numbered 7, after V lost 5 bases and J lost 9 bases. The CDR3 runs 13 residues. Germline V gives CDR1 LNHDA, CDR2 SQIVND (reference sequence).

The V call is TRBV9, the J call TRBJ1-1; unclear D gene. Trimming removed 2 bases from V and 3 bases from J, with 5 bases in between. This CDR3 contains 12 residues. The germline V gene encodes CDR1 SGDLS and CDR2 YYNGEE. CDR3 loop: CASSVVDTEAFF. The CDR3, as DNA: TGTGCCAGCAGCGTTGTCGACACTGAAGCTTTCTTT.

The chain is built from TRBV7-9 and TRBJ2-7; perhaps TRBD2 as D (5 bases). Germline V gene sequence: CDR1 SEHNR, CDR2 FQNEAQ (reference sequence). The CDR3 has 13 residues. Deletions cut 2 bases from V and 8 bases from J, with 13 bases between. The CDR3 coding sequence is TGTGCCAGCAGCTTAAGAGAGGGAAGGAAGCAGTACTTC. This encodes CASSLREGRKQYF. Supplemented by reference TRBV7-9 and TRBJ2-7, the full variable domain reads DTGVSQNPRHKITKRGQNVTFRCDPISEHNRLYWYRQTLGQGPEFLTYFQNEAQLEKSRLLSDRFSAERPKGSFSTLEIQRTEQGDSAMYLCASSLREGRKQYFGPGTRLTVT.

This sequence joins TRBV6-1 and TRBJ2-7, with 9 bases fitting TRBD1. This CDR3 is 13 amino acids long. Germline-derived CDR1 and CDR2 are MNHNS and SASEGT. The ends lost 11 bases at V and 3 bases at J; junction bases unmatched: 8. The CDR3 reads CAAPPDRGYEQYF. In DNA form, the CDR3 reads TGTGCCGCCCCCCCGGACAGGGGCTACGAGCAGTACTTC.

The chain uses TRBV7-2 and TRBJ2-7; TRBD1 matches at 7 bases. Germline CDR1 is SGHTA and CDR2 is FQGNSA. V dropped 4 bases and J dropped 6; count of bases not matched to a gene: 9. The CDR3 runs to 14 residues. The CDR3 DNA reads TGTGCCAGCAGCTCCCGGGACGGGACAGCCGAGCAGTACTTC. Amino acid sequence: CASSSRDGTAEQYF.

The chain joins TRBV19 to TRBJ2-5, with TRBD2 matching over 7 bases. V lost 3 bases to trimming and J lost 3 bases; unmatched junction nucleotides: 1. Germline loops: CDR1 LNHDA, CDR2 SQIVND (reference sequence). The CDR3 has 13 amino acids. The CDR3 DNA is TGTGCCAGTAGTATCGGGGGGAAAGAGACCCAGTACTTC. This sequence encodes CASSIGGKETQYF.

V usage is TRBV7-9 and J usage is TRBJ1-5; TRBD1 agrees at 10 bases. In germline, CDR1 is SEHNR, CDR2 FQNEAQ (reference sequence). CDR3 length: 16 amino acids. The V and J ends lost 3 bases and 4 bases, in that order; junction bases with no gene match: 6. The CDR3 spells CASSFAGQGINQPQHF. In DNA, the CDR3 is TGTGCCAGCAGCTTCGCGGGACAGGGGATTAATCAGCCCCAGCATTTT. Full variable domain (outside the CDR3, taken from reference TRBV7-9 and TRBJ1-5): DTGVSQNPRHKITKRGQNVTFRCDPISEHNRLYWYRQTLGQGPEFLTYFQNEAQLEKSRLLSDRFSAERPKGSFSTLEIQRTEQGDSAMYLCASSFAGQGINQPQHFGDGTRLSIL.

J is TRBJ2-2 and V is TRBV5-4, with TRBD2 as a possible D gene (5 bases). Between the trimmed V and J ends, which lost 2 bases and 1 base, there was a span of 12 bases. The germline V gene encodes CDR1 SGHNT and CDR2 YYREEE (reference sequence). The CDR3 has 16 residues. CDR3 DNA sequence: TGTGCCAGCAGCTTCCGGGAAAAAGGGAACACCGGGGAGCTGTTTTTT. This encodes CASSFREKGNTGELFF.

The genes are TRBV7-2 and TRBJ2-7; 9 positions agree with TRBD1. The CDR3 covers 13 residues. Trimming took 4 bases from V and 2 from J; bases not matched to a gene: 0. Per germline, CDR1 SGHTA and CDR2 FQGNSA. CDR3 residues: CASSWDRAYEQYF. CDR3 DNA: TGTGCCAGCAGCTGGGACAGGGCCTACGAGCAGTACTTC.